The 16 T cell receptor beta chains below were found in one sample sequenced in a study of shared clonotypes between healthy human individuals. The repertoire was sequenced with immunoSEQ multiplex PCR; TCRdb's copy has only in-frame clones and lacks some. The sample has about 2.4 million clones, over 85% seen once; the top ten hold about 0.34%. Sequencing was done on a sample of naive CD4+ T cells from PBMCs. The subset: CD45RA+ positively selected. These receptors originate from a man aged 18 to 35 in good health. Some clones in this sample may be carry-over from other donors' samples.

The chain is built from TRBV18 and TRBJ2-3; TRBD1 aligns across 7 bases. CDR1 and CDR2 (germline): KGHSH, LQKENI. V lost 3 bases and J lost 1; bases outside the gene matches: 4. This CDR3 comprises 15 residues. The CDR3: CASSPYDRGTDTQYF. The CDR3 DNA sequence: TGTGCCAGCTCACCTTATGACAGGGGCACAGATACGCAGTATTTT.

This chain connects TRBV4-3 to TRBJ2-3; D possibly matches TRBD1 or TRBD2 (6 bases each). This CDR3 spans 18 amino acids. V lost 2 bases and J lost 2, with 20 bases in between. In germline, CDR1 is LGHNA, CDR2 YSLEER. CDR3 residues: CASSQKNFRGPYTDTQYF. In nucleotides, the CDR3 is TGCGCCAGCAGCCAAAAGAACTTCCGGGGGCCATACACAGATACGCAGTATTTT.

This clone was counted a single time. J is TRBJ2-7 and V is TRBV6-1, with D perhaps TRBD2 (6 bases). The CDR3 has 14 residues. V lost 1 base and J 3 bases, leaving 10 bases between the germline ends. The germline CDR1 and CDR2 sequences are MNHNS and SASEGT. CDR3 DNA: TGTGCCAGCAGTGAAGGGGACTCACGCTACGAGCAGTACTTC. Encoded protein: CASSEGDSRYEQYF.

In regard to this clone: Other DNA sequences within the sample encode an identical CDR3. DNA for the CDR3: TGTGCCAGCAGCTTGGGTGGGTCCTCCTCCTACAATGAGCAGTTCTTC. Encoded protein: CASSLGGSSSYNEQFF. J is TRBJ2-1 and V is TRBV7-3; no definite D call. Trimming pared 3 bases from V and 0 bases from J, leaving 12 bases between. The CDR3 is 16 residues long. Per germline, CDR1 SGHTA and CDR2 FQGTGA.

J is TRBJ2-4 and V is TRBV28; D may be TRBD1 (6 bases). The CDR3 covers 15 residues. Trimming removed 5 bases from V and 4 bases from J, with 15 bases in between. Per the germline V gene, CDR1 is MDHEN and CDR2 is SYDVKM. This CDR3 is CASSLTGNSKNIQYF. In nucleotides, the CDR3 is TGTGCCAGCAGTCTAACAGGGAACTCTAAAAACATTCAGTACTTC.

This chain joins TRBV11-2 and TRBJ1-5; D remains unclear. The V end was cut by 3 bases, the J end by 0 bases, with 15 bases between. The germline V gene has CDR1 SGHAT and CDR2 FQNNGV. The CDR3 totals 17 residues. Here the CDR3 reads CASSFIAGDYSNQPQHF. The CDR3 DNA reads TGTGCCAGCAGCTTTATTGCTGGCGACTATAGCAATCAGCCCCAGCATTTT.

This clone has just one count. V usage is TRBV23-1 and J usage is TRBJ1-4, with 8 bases identical to TRBD1. TRBV23-1 is designated an ORF whose function remains uncertain. This CDR3 is 16 amino acids long. V trimming: 4 bases; J trimming: 2 bases; junction bases outside the gene matches: 6. This CDR3 is CASSPRQGATNEKLFF. The CDR3 coding sequence is TGCGCCAGCAGTCCACGCCAGGGGGCCACTAATGAAAAACTGTTTTTT.

This sequence joins TRBV7-2 and TRBJ2-3, with D tentatively TRBD2 (5 bases). This CDR3 spans 15 amino acids. CDR1 is SGHTA and CDR2 is FQGNSA in the germline V gene. Trimming took off 2 bases at V and 2 bases at J, with 11 bases between the two ends. DNA of the CDR3: TGTGCCAGCAGCTTAAATCCGGGAACCACAGATACGCAGTATTTT. It yields the protein CASSLNPGTTDTQYF.

This sequence joins TRBV7-8 and TRBJ1-6; D is unresolved. The CDR3 length is 14 residues. The V gene's germline CDR1 is SGHVS and CDR2 FQNEAQ. V dropped 5 bases and J dropped 7 bases, with 12 bases sitting between them. CDR3 region: CASSLPSGNSPLHF. The DNA for the CDR3 is TGTGCCAGCAGCCTCCCCTCGGGGAATTCACCCCTCCACTTT.

The rearrangement links TRBV4-2 to TRBJ2-2; 8 bases map to TRBD2. The CDR3 runs 18 residues. From germline, CDR1 is LGHNA and CDR2 YNFKEQ. After removal of 0 bases from V and 5 bases from J, the junction contained 11 bases not matched to a gene. The DNA for the CDR3 is TGTGCCAGCAGCCAAGATAAGAGGGCTAGCGGGCCTACCGGGGAGCTGTTTTTT. Its protein product is CASSQDKRASGPTGELFF.

This clone is a singleton in its sample. This chain connects TRBV7-9 to TRBJ2-1, with D possibly called TRBD1 or TRBD2 (5 bases each). CDR1 and CDR2 from the germline V gene are SEHNR and FQNEAQ (reference sequence). Between the trimmed V and J ends, which lost 1 base and 10 bases, there was a span of 11 bases. The CDR3 extends over 13 amino acids. The CDR3 DNA reads as TGTGCCAGCAGCTTAGGGTCGGGGCGCGAGCAGTTCTTC. Its protein product is CASSLGSGREQFF.

The V and J genes are TRBV6-1 and TRBJ1-1; no clear D. The length of the CDR3 is 14 residues. Germline V gives CDR1 MNHNS, CDR2 SASEGT. V lost 4 bases, J lost 0 bases, and 9 bases lay in between. CDR3: CASSAGRLNTEAFF. In DNA form, the CDR3 reads TGTGCCAGCAGTGCGGGTAGATTGAACACTGAAGCTTTCTTT.

The chain recombines TRBV4-3 with TRBJ1-2; TRBD1 matches at 7 bases. The CDR3 has 16 amino acids. The V and J ends lost 3 bases and 2 bases, in that order; junction bases with no gene match: 9. Germline CDR1 reads LGHNA; CDR2 reads YSLEER. The CDR3 DNA reads TGCGCCAGCAGCCAGGCCGGGACAGACAAAAACTATGGCTACACCTTC. Amino acid sequence: CASSQAGTDKNYGYTF.

This clone was picked up one time. The rearrangement joins TRBV5-1 to TRBJ1-1; no firm D call. The ends were cut back, 0 bases at V and 4 bases at J, with 13 bases in the middle. This CDR3 has 15 amino acids. Germline V gene sequence: CDR1 SGHRS, CDR2 YFSETQ. CDR3 DNA sequence: TGCGCCAGCAGCTTGGCCGTCGGGTGGAGCACTGAAGCTTTCTTT. It is translated as CASSLAVGWSTEAFF.

Concerning this clone itself: Other DNA sequences in the same sample also yield this CDR3. The V call is TRBV2, the J call TRBJ1-1; possibly TRBD1 for D (6 bases). CDR3 length: 13 amino acids. Trimming removed 6 bases from V and 2 bases from J, with 10 bases in between. CDR1 SNHLY and CDR2 FYNNEI come from the germline V gene. The CDR3 DNA reads TGTGCCAGCAGCCTACAGGGTAACACTGAAGCTTTCTTT. This encodes CASSLQGNTEAFF.

This clone appeared once. V gene TRBV28 combines with J gene TRBJ2-1, with D perhaps matching TRBD1 (5 bases). The CDR3 consists of 13 residues. V lost 7 bases and J 8 bases, leaving 15 bases between the germline ends. The germline CDR1 and CDR2 sequences are MDHEN and SYDVKM. The CDR3 region has the DNA TGTGCCAGCATTCAGGGATTTGGGGATGAGCAGTTCTTC. Amino acid sequence: CASIQGFGDEQFF.